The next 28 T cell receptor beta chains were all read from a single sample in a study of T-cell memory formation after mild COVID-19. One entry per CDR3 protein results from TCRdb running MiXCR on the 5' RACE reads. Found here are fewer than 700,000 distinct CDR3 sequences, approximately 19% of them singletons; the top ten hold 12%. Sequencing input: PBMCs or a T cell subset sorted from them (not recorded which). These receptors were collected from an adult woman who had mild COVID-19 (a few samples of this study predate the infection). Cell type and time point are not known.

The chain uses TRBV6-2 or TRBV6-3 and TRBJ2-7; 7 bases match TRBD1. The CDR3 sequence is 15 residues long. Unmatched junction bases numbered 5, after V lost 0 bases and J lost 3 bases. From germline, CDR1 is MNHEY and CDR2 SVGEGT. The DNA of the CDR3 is TGTGCCAGCAGTTACTCGCCGGGACAGAGCTACGAGCAGTACTTC. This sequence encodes CASSYSPGQSYEQYF.

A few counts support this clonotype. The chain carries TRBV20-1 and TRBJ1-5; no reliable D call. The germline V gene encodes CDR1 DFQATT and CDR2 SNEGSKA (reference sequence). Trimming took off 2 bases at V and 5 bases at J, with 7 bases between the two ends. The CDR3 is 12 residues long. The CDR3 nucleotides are TGCAGTGCTAGAAGGCCCGATCAGCCCCAGCATTTT. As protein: CSARRPDQPQHF.

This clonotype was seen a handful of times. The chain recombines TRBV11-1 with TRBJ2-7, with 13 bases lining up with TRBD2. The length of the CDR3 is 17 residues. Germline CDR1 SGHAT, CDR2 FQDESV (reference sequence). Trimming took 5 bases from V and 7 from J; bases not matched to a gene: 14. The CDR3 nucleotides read TGTGCCAGCAGCGGCCTCTTACTAGCGGGAGGGCCAAGAGAGCAGTACTTC. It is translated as CASSGLLLAGGPREQYF.

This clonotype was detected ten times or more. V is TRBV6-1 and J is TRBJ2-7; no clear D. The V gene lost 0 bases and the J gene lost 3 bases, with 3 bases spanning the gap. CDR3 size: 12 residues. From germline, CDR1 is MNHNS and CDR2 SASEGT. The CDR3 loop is CASSEAGYEQYF. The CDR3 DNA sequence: TGTGCCAGCAGTGAAGCGGGCTACGAGCAGTACTTC.

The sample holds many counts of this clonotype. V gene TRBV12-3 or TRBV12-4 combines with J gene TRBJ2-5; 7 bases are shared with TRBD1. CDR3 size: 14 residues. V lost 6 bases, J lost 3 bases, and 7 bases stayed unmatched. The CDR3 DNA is TGTGCCAGCAGGCCCGGGACAGATAAAGAGACCCAGTACTTC. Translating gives CASRPGTDKETQYF.

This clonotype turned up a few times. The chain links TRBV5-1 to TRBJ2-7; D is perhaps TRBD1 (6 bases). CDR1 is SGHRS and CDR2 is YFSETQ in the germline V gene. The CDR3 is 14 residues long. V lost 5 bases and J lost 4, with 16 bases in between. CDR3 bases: TGCGCCAGCAGGCGAGGCGACGGGACATACGAGCAGTACTTC. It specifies CASRRGDGTYEQYF.

The CDR3 DNA is TGTGCCAGCAGGACGGGACAGGGAAAAACCTACGAGCAGTACTTC. Protein product: CASRTGQGKTYEQYF. The V call is TRBV6-1, the J call TRBJ2-7; 9 bases map to TRBD1. V was clipped by 6 bases and J by 2 bases; unmatched bases: 8. The CDR3 sequence is 15 residues long. Germline CDR1 is MNHNS and CDR2 is SASEGT.

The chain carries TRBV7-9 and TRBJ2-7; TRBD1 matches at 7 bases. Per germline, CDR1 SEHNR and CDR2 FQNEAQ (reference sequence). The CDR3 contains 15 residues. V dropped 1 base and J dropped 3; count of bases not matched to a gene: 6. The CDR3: CASSLGQGGYYEQYF. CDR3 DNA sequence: TGTGCCAGCAGCTTAGGACAGGGCGGGTACTACGAGCAGTACTTC.

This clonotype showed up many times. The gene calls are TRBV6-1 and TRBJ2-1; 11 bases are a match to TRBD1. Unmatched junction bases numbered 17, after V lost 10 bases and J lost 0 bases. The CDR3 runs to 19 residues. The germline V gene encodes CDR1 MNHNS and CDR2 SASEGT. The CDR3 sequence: CATLGYGQGARGSYNEQFF. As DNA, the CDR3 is TGTGCCACCCTCGGTTACGGACAGGGGGCGAGAGGCTCCTACAATGAGCAGTTCTTC.

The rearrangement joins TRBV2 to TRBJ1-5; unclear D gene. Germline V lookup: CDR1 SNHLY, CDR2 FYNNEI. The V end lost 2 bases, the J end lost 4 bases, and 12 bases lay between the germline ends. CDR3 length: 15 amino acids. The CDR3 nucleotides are TGTGCCAGCAGTGAAACGGCCTCGTTTAATCAGCCCCAGCATTTT. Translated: CASSETASFNQPQHF.

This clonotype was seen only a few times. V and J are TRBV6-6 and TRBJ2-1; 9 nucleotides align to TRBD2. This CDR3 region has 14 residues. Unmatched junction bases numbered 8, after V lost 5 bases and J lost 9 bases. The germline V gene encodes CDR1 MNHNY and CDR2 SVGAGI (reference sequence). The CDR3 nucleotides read TGTGCCAGCAGTACGGAGCTAGCGGGGTTTGAGCAGTTCTTC. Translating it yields CASSTELAGFEQFF.

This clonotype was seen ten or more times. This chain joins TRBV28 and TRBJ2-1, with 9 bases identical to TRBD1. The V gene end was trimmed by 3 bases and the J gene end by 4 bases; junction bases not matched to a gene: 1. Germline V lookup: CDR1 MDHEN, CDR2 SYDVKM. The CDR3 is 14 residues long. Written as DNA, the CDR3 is TGTGCCAGCAGTTTCGGACAGGGGTACAATGAGCAGTTCTTC. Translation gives CASSFGQGYNEQFF.

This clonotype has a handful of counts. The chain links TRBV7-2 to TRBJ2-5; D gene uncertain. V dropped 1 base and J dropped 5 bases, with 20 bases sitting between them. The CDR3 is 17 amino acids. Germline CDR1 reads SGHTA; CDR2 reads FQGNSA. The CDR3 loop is CASSLGLRHSDGETQYF. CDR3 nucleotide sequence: TGTGCCAGCAGCTTAGGATTGAGACACTCAGACGGGGAGACCCAGTACTTC.

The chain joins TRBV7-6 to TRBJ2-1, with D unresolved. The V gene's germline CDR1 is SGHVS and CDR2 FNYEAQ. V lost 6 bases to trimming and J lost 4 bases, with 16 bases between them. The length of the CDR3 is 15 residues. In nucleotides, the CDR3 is TGTGCCAGCAGTCAGGCGGCGCTCGTATACAATGAGCAGTTCTTC. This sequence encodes CASSQAALVYNEQFF. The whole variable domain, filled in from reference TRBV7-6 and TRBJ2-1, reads GAGVSQSPRYKVTKRGQDVALRCDPISGHVSLYWYRQALGQGPEFLTYFNYEAQQDKSGLPNDRFSAERPEGSISTLTIQRTEQRDSAMYRCASSQAALVYNEQFFGPGTRLTVL.

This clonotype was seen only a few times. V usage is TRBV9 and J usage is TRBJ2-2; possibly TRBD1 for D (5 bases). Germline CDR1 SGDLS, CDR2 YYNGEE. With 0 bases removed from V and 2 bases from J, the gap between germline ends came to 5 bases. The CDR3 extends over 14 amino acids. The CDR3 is CASSVGTNTGELFF. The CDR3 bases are TGTGCCAGCAGCGTAGGGACAAACACCGGGGAGCTGTTTTTT.

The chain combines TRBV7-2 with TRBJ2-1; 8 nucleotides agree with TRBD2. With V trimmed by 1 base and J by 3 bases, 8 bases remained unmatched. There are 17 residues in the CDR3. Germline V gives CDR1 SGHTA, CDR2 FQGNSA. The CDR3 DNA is TGTGCCAGCAGCTTAGTGCGCGGGGGGTCCCTCTACAATGAGCAGTTCTTC. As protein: CASSLVRGGSLYNEQFF.

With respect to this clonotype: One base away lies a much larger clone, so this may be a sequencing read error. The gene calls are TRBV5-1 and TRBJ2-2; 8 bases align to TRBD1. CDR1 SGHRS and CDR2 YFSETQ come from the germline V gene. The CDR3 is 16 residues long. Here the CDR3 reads CASRGQATANTGEMFF. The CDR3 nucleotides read TGCGCCAGCAGGGGACAGGCCACCGCGAACACCGGGGAGATGTTTTTT.

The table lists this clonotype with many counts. CDR3 in DNA: TGCGCCAGCAGTCAATCTATCGCCGAGCAGTTCTTC. Amino acids: CASSQSIAEQFF. The rearrangement uses TRBV23-1 and TRBJ2-1; D uncertain. TRBV23-1 falls under the ORF class, with uncertain function. Trimming took off 0 bases at V and 10 bases at J, with 7 bases between the two ends. CDR3 length: 12 residues.

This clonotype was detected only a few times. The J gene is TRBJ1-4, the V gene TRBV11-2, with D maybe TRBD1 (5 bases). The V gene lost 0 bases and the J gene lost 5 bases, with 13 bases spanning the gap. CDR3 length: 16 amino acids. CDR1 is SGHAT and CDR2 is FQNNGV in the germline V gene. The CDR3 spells CASSLDRAGLNEKLFF. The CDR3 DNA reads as TGTGCCAGCAGCTTAGATCGGGCAGGGCTGAATGAAAAACTGTTTTTT.

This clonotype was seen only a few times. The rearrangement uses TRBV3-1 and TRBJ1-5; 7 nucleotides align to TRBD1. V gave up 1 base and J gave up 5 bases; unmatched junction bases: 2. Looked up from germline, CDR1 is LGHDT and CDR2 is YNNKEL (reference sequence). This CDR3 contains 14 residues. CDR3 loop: CASSQGRGHQPQHF. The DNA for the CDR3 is TGTGCCAGCAGCCAAGGGAGGGGGCATCAGCCCCAGCATTTT. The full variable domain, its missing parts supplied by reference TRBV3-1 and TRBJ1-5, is DTAVSQTPKYLVTQMGNDKSIKCEQNLGHDTMYWYKQDSKKFLKIMFSYNNKELIINETVPNRFSPKSPDKAHLNLHINSLELGDSAVYFCASSQGRGHQPQHFGDGTRLSIL.

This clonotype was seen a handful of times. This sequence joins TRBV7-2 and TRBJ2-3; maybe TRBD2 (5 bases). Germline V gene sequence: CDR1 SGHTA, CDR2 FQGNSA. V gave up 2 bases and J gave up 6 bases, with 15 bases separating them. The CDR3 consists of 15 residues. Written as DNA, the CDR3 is TGTGCCAGCAGCTTAAGAGGGCTAGCCTGGGATACGCAGTATTTT. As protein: CASSLRGLAWDTQYF.

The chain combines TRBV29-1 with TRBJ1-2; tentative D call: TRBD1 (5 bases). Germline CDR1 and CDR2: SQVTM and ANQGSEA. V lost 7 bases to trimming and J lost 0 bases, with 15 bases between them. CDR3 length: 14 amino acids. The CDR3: CSAKSGLTNYGYTF. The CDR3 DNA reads TGCAGCGCCAAATCGGGACTTACTAACTATGGCTACACCTTC.

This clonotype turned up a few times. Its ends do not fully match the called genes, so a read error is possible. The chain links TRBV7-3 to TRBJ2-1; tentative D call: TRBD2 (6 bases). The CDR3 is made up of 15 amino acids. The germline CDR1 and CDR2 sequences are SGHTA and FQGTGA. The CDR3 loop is CVSSLGLTRTNEQFF. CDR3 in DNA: TGTGTCAGCAGCTTGGGACTTACCAGGACCAATGAGCAGTTCTTC.

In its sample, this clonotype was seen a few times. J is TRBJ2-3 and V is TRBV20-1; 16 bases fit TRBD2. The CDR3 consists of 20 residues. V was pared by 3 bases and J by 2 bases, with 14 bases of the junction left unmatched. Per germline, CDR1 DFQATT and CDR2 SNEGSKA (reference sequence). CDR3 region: CSARVRPGTSGRAVTDTQYF. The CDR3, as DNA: TGCAGTGCTAGGGTGCGTCCCGGGACTAGCGGGAGGGCCGTCACAGATACGCAGTATTTT.

CDR3 nucleotide sequence: TGTGCCAGCAGTCCCGGGACTCCGTCCTACGAGCAGTACTTC. This gives the protein CASSPGTPSYEQYF. The V and J genes are TRBV12-3 or TRBV12-4 and TRBJ2-7, with D possibly TRBD2 on 6 matching bases. The length of the CDR3 is 14 residues. V lost 5 bases and J 1 base, leaving 12 bases between the germline ends.

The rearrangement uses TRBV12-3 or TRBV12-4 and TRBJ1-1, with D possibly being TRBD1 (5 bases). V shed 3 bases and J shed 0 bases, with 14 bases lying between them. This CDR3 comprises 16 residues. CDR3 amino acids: CASSLGVAALNTEAFF. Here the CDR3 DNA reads TGTGCCAGCAGTTTGGGGGTAGCGGCTTTGAACACTGAAGCTTTCTTT.

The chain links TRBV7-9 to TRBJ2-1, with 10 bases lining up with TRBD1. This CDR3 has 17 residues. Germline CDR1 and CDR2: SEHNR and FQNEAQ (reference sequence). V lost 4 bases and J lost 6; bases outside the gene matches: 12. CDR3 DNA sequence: TGTGCCAGCAGCTCTACGACCGGGACAGGGGTTTTCAATGAGCAGTTCTTC. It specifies CASSSTTGTGVFNEQFF.

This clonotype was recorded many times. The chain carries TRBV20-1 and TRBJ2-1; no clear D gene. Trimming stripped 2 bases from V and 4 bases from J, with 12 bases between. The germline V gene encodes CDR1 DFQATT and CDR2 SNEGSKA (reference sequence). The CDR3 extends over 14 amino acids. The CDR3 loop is CSARRADLYNEQFF. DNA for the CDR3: TGCAGTGCTAGAAGGGCGGACCTATACAATGAGCAGTTCTTC.